This T cell receptor beta chain was documented in a study of shared clonotypes between healthy human individuals. Of note for this clone: The antigen is undetermined.

This CDR3 is 17 amino acids long. Germline V gene sequence: CDR1 MNHNS, CDR2 SASEGT. Trimming at V came to 1 base and at J to 0 bases, leaving 6 bases not matched to a gene. In the CD4+ fraction, cells were divided into CD45RA+ naive and CD45RA-negative memory subsets. Notes on the study in general: A small donor pool kept down the genetic and exposure-history diversity that was represented.

The data were produced by immunoSEQ multiplex PCR, yet TCRdb's version contains in-frame clones alone and is incomplete. This sample has some 1,400,000 clones, with around 95% found just once. This chain joins TRBV6-1 and TRBJ2-7; TRBD2 aligns across 10 bases. Sequencing was carried out using naive CD4+ T cells sorted from blood. The subset is: CD45RA+ positively selected. The clonotype was recovered from a man aged 25 to 40 in good health. CDR3 coding DNA: TGTGCCAGCAGTGAAGTCCTAGCGGGAGCGAACTCCTACGAGCAGTACTTC. It specifies CASSEVLAGANSYEQYF.